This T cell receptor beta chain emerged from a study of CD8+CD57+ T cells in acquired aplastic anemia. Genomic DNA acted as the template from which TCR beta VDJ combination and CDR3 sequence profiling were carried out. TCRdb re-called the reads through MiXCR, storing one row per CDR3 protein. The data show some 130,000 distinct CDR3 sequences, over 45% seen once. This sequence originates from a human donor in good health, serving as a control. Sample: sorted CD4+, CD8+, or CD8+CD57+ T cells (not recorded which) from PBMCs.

The CDR3 DNA is TGTGCCACCAGTGATCAACACACTGAAGCTTTCTTT. It is translated as CATSDQHTEAFF. The V gene is TRBV24-1, the J gene TRBJ1-1; D gene ambiguous. Between the trimmed V and J ends, which lost 3 bases and 3 bases, there was a span of 4 bases. Germline CDR1 KGHDR, CDR2 SFDVKD. There are 12 residues in the CDR3.